This T cell receptor (beta chain) was captured by sequencing in a study of PD-1 blockade in classical Hodgkin lymphoma. Study-wide points: Whereas CD4+ TCR diversity had risen significantly by C4D1, CD8+ TCR diversity had not.

As regards this clone: Its antigen remains unidentified.

Assay: immunoSEQ multiplex PCR; the TCRdb copy retains only in-frame clones and omits some. The sample records over 50,000 clones, 73% being singletons. The CDR3 is 14 residues long. The V and J ends lost 5 bases and 2 bases, in that order; junction bases with no gene match: 6. Germline V CDR1 and CDR2: SGHNT, YENEEA. Following autologous stem cell transplantation, relapse occurred in every patient, and exposure to brentuximab vedotin varied. The chain recombines TRBV11-3 with TRBJ2-7; 7 nucleotides match TRBD2. The clonotype comes from a human donor with classical Hodgkin lymphoma. Sequenced here: peripheral blood mononuclear cells (PBMCs), sampled before the second cycle of nivolumab. CDR3 loop: CASSPGLDPYEQYF. The CDR3 region has the DNA TGTGCCAGCAGCCCAGGACTAGACCCCTACGAGCAGTACTTC.